This T cell receptor beta chain stems from a study of CD8+CD57+ T cells in acquired aplastic anemia. In the study overall: CD4+ and CD8+ cells, once sorted, gave DNA averaging approximately 3.3 ug.

In germline, CDR1 is SQVTM, CDR2 ANQGSEA. J gave up 5 bases and V 5 bases, and 3 bases lay outside the gene matches. The length of the CDR3 is 13 residues. Selection for sequencing was limited to patients who had shown CD8+CD57+ cell expansion by flow cytometry. As a group, the patients uniformly had severe acquired aplastic anemia. Study findings and constraints: Patients and controls shared about 30 CD8+ CDR3 sequences.

This clonotype was detected a few times. Its antigen is not identified. It was genomic DNA that served as the template for profiling TCR beta VDJ and CDR3. TCRdb re-called the reads with MiXCR, one entry per CDR3 protein. The data contain 100,000 to 150,000 distinct CDR3 sequences, 50% to 70% of them singletons. This receptor was identified in a human donor with aplastic anemia. The sequencing input was sorted CD4+, CD8+, or CD8+CD57+ T cells (not recorded which) from PBMCs. The chain carries TRBV29-1 and TRBJ2-7; TRBD2 agrees at 13 bases. CDR3 amino acids: CSVRTSGSNEQYF. CDR3 bases: TGCAGCGTTAGGACTAGCGGGAGTAACGAGCAGTACTTC.